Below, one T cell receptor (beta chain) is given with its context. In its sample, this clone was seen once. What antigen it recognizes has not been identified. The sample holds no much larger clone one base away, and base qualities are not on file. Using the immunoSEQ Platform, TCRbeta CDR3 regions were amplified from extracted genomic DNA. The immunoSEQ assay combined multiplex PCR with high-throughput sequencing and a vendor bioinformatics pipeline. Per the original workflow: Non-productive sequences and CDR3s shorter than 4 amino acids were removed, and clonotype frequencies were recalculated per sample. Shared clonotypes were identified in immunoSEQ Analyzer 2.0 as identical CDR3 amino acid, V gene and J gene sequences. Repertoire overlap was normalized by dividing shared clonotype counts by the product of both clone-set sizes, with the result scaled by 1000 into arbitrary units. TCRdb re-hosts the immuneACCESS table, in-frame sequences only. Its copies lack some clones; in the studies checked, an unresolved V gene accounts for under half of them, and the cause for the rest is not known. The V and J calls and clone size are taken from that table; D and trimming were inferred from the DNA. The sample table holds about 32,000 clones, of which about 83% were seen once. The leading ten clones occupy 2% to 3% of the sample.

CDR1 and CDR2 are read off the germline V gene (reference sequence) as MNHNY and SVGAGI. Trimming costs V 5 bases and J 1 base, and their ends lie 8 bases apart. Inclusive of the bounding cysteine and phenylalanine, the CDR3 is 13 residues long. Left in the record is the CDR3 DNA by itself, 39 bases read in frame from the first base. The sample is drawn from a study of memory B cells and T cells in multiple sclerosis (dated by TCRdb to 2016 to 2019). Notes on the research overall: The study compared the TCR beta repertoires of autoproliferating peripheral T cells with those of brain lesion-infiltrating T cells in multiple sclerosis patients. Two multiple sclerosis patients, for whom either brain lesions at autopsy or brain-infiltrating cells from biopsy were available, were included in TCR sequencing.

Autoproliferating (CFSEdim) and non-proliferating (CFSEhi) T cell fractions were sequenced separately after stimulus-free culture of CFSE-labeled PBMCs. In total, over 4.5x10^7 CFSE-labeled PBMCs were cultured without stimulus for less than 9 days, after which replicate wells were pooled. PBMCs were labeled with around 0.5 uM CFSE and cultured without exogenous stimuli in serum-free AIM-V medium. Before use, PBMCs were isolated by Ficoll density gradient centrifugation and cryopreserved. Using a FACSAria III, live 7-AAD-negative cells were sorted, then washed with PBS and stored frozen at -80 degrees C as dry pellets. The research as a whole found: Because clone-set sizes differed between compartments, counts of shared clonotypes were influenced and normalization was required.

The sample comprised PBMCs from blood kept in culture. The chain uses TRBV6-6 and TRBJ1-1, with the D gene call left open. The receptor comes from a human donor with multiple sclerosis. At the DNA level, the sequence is TGTGCCAGCAGTCTCTCAGCGAACACTGAAGCTTTCTTT. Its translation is CASSLSANTEAFF.